What follows are 17 T cell receptor beta chains derived from one specimen sequenced in a study of blood T cell repertoires in COVID-19. Generated by immunoSEQ multiplex PCR, the TCRdb table keeps only in-frame clones and is missing some. Of 85,000 to 110,000 clones in the sample, 75% to 90% were seen once. The material sequenced was peripheral blood. The receptors derive from a human donor in a cohort sampled during active or convalescent COVID-19.

Of note for this clone: The junction does not match germline at one end; this may be a read error. The chain combines TRBV7-7 with TRBJ2-1; weak D call: TRBD1 (5 bases). CDR1 and CDR2 (germline): SSHAT, FNYEAQ (reference sequence). CDR3 length: 13 amino acids. DNA of the CDR3: TGTGCTAGCAGTTCTGACAGCTACAATGAGCAGTTCTTC. This gives the protein CASSSDSYNEQFF.

The chain employs TRBV28 and TRBJ1-4; 7 bases map to TRBD1. CDR1 MDHEN and CDR2 SYDVKM come from the germline V gene. The CDR3 sequence is 13 residues long. With 8 bases clipped from V and 10 bases from J, the junction kept 10 bases outside the gene matches. CDR3 residues: CASGGQVFPKLFF. In DNA form, the CDR3 reads TGTGCCAGCGGTGGACAGGTGTTCCCAAAACTGTTTTTT.

This chain uses TRBV18 with TRBJ1-3; D unclear. The V end was cut by 5 bases, the J end by 4 bases, with 15 bases between. The CDR3 length is 15 residues. The germline gives CDR1 KGHSH, CDR2 LQKENI. The CDR3 DNA reads as TGTGCCAGCTCAGCAAGGCCCGGGGAAGGAAACACCATATATTTT. Translation gives CASSARPGEGNTIYF. Filled out from reference TRBV18 and TRBJ1-3, the complete variable domain reads NAGVMQNPRHLVRRRGQEARLRCSPMKGHSHVYWYRQLPEEGLKFMVYLQKENIIDESGMPKERFSAEFPKEGPSILRIQQVVRGDSAAYFCASSARPGEGNTIYFGEGSWLTVV.

The rearrangement links TRBV7-2 to TRBJ1-5; 12 bases line up with TRBD1. Germline CDR1 and CDR2: SGHTA and FQGNSA. CDR3 length: 16 amino acids. With V trimmed by 3 bases and J by 6 bases, 6 bases remained unmatched. CDR3 nucleotide sequence: TGTGCCAGCAGCTTCGGGACAGGGGGCATGGGTCAGCCCCAGCATTTT. This encodes CASSFGTGGMGQPQHF.

This clone was counted a few times. CDR3 amino acids: CASSADRERVRNSPLHF. CDR3 nucleotide sequence: TGTGCCAGCAGCGCTGACAGGGAGCGTGTTAGGAATTCACCCCTCCACTTT. The chain employs TRBV13 and TRBJ1-6; TRBD1 matches at 7 bases. Trimming at V came to 5 bases and at J to 7 bases, leaving 14 bases not matched to a gene. This CDR3 region has 17 residues. The germline V gene encodes CDR1 PRHDT and CDR2 FYEKMQ (reference sequence).

The CDR3 region has the DNA TGTGCCAGCAGTTTACGGACAGGGTTAGCGGGTGGCTACACCTTC. Encoded protein: CASSLRTGLAGGYTF. V and J are TRBV27 and TRBJ1-2; 8 positions agree with TRBD1. The CDR3 is 15 residues long. V lost 2 bases, J lost 7 bases, and 9 bases stayed unmatched. Germline V gene sequence: CDR1 MNHEY, CDR2 SMNVEV (reference sequence).

The chain has TRBV27 and TRBJ1-3; D remains ambiguous. The CDR3 is made up of 16 amino acids. CDR1 MNHEY and CDR2 SMNVEV come from the germline V gene (reference sequence). V shed 0 bases and J shed 0 bases, with 9 bases lying between them. The CDR3 sequence: CASSLSLPSSGNTIYF. The CDR3 DNA follows: TGTGCCAGCAGTTTATCGCTCCCGAGCTCTGGAAACACCATATATTTT.

V is TRBV7-3 and J is TRBJ1-4; 7 bases fit TRBD1. CDR1 is SGHTA, CDR2 FQGTGA, per germline. The J segment lost 2 bases and the V segment lost 5 bases, leaving 8 bases of the junction unmatched. The CDR3 runs 16 residues. The CDR3 loop reads CASSATGAGTNEKLFF. The CDR3 DNA follows: TGTGCCAGCAGCGCTACAGGGGCGGGCACTAATGAAAAACTGTTTTTT.

V usage is TRBV19 and J usage is TRBJ2-7, with 7 bases lining up with TRBD2. After removal of 1 base from V and 0 bases from J, the junction contained 3 bases not matched to a gene. CDR3 length: 15 residues. Germline V gene data show CDR1 as LNHDA and CDR2 as SQIVND (reference sequence). The DNA for the CDR3 is TGTGCCAGTAGTATAGCAAGCGGGGCCTCCTACGAGCAGTACTTC. The encoded protein is CASSIASGASYEQYF. Together with reference TRBV19 and TRBJ2-7, the CDR3 gives the full variable domain: DGGITQSPKYLFRKEGQNVTLSCEQNLNHDAMYWYRQDPGQGLRLIYYSQIVNDFQKGDIAEGYSVSREKKESFPLTVTSAQKNPTAFYLCASSIASGASYEQYFGPGTRLTVT.

The rearrangement uses TRBV7-9 and TRBJ2-4, with D possibly TRBD1 on 6 matching bases. The CDR3 has 15 amino acids. V lost 1 base, J lost 2 bases, and 9 bases lay in between. CDR1 SEHNR and CDR2 FQNEAQ come from the germline V gene (reference sequence). The CDR3 bases are TGTGCCAGCAGCTTAGACAGGGTAACCAAAAACATTCAGTACTTC. Protein product: CASSLDRVTKNIQYF.

This chain links TRBV7-3 with TRBJ2-3; possibly TRBD1 for D (6 bases). V lost 5 bases to trimming and J lost 1 base, with 10 bases between them. Germline lookup yields CDR1 SGHTA and CDR2 FQGTGA. This CDR3 has 14 amino acids. In nucleotides, the CDR3 is TGTGCCAGCAGCGAGGGACACGGCACAGATACGCAGTATTTT. Translated, it gives CASSEGHGTDTQYF.

The CDR3 nucleotides are TGTGCCACCAGCAGACAGAAGAGCAATCAGCCCCAGCATTTT. Its translation is CATSRQKSNQPQHF. The chain links TRBV15 to TRBJ1-5; D ambiguous. The CDR3 length is 14 residues. The V gene's germline CDR1 is LNHNV and CDR2 YYDKDF (reference sequence). V was clipped by 2 bases and J by 1 base, with 6 bases between them.

CDR3 residues: CASRPTSGQGDQPQHF. The DNA of the CDR3 is TGTGCCAGCAGACCCACATCGGGCCAGGGCGACCAGCCCCAGCATTTT. This chain connects TRBV2 to TRBJ1-5, with D perhaps TRBD1 (5 bases). V lost 6 bases, J lost 7 bases, and 22 bases lay in between. Looked up from germline, CDR1 is SNHLY and CDR2 is FYNNEI. The CDR3 extends over 16 amino acids.

V gene TRBV18 combines with J gene TRBJ2-7; 10 nucleotides match TRBD1. This CDR3 comprises 14 residues. Germline lookup yields CDR1 KGHSH and CDR2 LQKENI. Unmatched junction bases numbered 4, after V lost 3 bases and J lost 5 bases. The CDR3 coding sequence is TGTGCCAGCTCACCGGGGACAGGGGTCCACGAGCAGTACTTC. Protein product: CASSPGTGVHEQYF.

J is TRBJ2-1 and V is TRBV4-1; D may be TRBD2 (6 bases). V was cut by 4 bases and J by 0 bases, with 13 bases left in between. Germline loops: CDR1 MGHRA, CDR2 YSYEKL. The CDR3 has 16 amino acids. The DNA of the CDR3 is TGCGCCAGCAGCCCGACCGTAGCGGACTCCTACAATGAGCAGTTCTTC. Its translation: CASSPTVADSYNEQFF.

V usage is TRBV7-3 and J usage is TRBJ2-5, with 9 bases matching TRBD1. The J segment lost 4 bases and the V segment lost 5 bases, leaving 11 bases of the junction unmatched. Germline V gene lookup returns CDR1 SGHTA and CDR2 FQGTGA. The CDR3 sequence is 16 residues long. CDR3 in amino acids: CASSPTGTGFGETQYF. In nucleotides, the CDR3 is TGTGCCAGCAGCCCCACCGGGACAGGGTTTGGAGAGACCCAGTACTTC.

The gene calls are TRBV6-5 and TRBJ1-1; the D gene is possibly TRBD1 (5 bases). The CDR3 loop spans 13 amino acids. CDR1 and CDR2 (germline): MNHEY, SVGAGI. V was clipped by 9 bases and J by 4 bases, with 15 bases between them. The CDR3 DNA sequence: TGTGCCAGTGATCGGGCAGGGTCCACTGAAGCTTTCTTT. Translating gives CASDRAGSTEAFF.